This T cell receptor beta chain was sequenced for a study of T-cell reconstitution after alpha-beta-depleted transplantation in children. Preparing the TCRbeta library involved the use of unique molecular identifiers. TCRdb reprocessed the PCR reads via MiXCR and lists one record per CDR3 protein. The table shows some 590,000 distinct CDR3 sequences, with over 9.5% occurring only once. At least ten counts were recorded for this clonotype. The CDR3 has 15 amino acids. Per germline, CDR1 MNHNS and CDR2 SASEGT. The V gene lost 7 bases and the J gene lost 4 bases, with 19 bases spanning the gap. The receptor comes from a human donor who donated a stem cell graft to a child with acute myeloid leukemia. The chain links TRBV6-1 to TRBJ2-5, with D perhaps matching TRBD2 (5 bases). The sample consisted of PBMCs from the stem cell graft donor, taken from the stem cell graft. The CDR3 coding sequence is TGTGCCAGCATCGCCTGGGCGGGTTCGGGAGAGACCCAGTACTTC. It encodes CASIAWAGSGETQYF.